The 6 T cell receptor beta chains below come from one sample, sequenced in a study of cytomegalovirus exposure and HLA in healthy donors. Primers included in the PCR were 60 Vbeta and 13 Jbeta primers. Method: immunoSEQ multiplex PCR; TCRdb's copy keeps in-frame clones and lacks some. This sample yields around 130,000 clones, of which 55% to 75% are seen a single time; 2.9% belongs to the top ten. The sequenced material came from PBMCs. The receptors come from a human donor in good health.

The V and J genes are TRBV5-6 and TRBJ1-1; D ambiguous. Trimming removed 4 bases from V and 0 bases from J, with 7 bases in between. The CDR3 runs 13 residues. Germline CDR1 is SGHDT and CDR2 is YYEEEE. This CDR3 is CASSQSVNTEAFF. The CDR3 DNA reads TGTGCCAGCAGCCAGTCCGTGAACACTGAAGCTTTCTTT.

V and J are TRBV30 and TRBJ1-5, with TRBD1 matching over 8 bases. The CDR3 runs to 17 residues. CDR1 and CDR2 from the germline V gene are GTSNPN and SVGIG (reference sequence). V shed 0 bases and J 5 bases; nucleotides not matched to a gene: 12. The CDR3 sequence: CAWSVPPRTGSHQPQHF. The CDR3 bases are TGTGCCTGGAGTGTACCCCCCCGGACAGGGTCCCATCAGCCCCAGCATTTT.

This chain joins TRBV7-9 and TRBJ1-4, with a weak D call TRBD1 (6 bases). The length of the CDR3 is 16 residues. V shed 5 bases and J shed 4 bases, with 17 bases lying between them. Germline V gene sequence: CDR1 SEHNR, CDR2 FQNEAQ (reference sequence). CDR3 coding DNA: TGTGCCAGCAGCCCCCTAAAAACAGGGTTTAATGAAAAACTGTTTTTT. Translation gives CASSPLKTGFNEKLFF.

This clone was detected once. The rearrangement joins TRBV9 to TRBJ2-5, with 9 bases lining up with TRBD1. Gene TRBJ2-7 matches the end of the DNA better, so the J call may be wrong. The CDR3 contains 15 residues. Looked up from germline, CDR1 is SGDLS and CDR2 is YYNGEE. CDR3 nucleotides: TGTGCCAGCAGCGTAGAGACAGGGGGCTCCTACGAGCAGTACTTC. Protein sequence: CASSVETGGSYEQYF.

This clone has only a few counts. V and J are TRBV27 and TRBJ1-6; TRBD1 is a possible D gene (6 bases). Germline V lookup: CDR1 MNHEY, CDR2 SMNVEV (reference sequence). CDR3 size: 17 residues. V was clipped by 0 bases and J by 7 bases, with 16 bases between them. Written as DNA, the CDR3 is TGTGCCAGCAGTTTATCGTCCAGGGGTAGTTTCAATTCACCCCTCCACTTT. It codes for CASSLSSRGSFNSPLHF.

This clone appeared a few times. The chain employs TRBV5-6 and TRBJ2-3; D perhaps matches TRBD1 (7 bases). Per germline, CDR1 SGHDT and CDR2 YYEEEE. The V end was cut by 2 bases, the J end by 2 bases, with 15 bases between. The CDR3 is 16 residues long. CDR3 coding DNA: TGTGCCAGCAGCTTATTAGCAGGGGGGACCACAGATACGCAGTATTTT. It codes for CASSLLAGGTTDTQYF.